A selection of T cell receptor beta chains follows, all from one sample in a study of blood T cell repertoires in COVID-19. The protocol was immunoSEQ multiplex PCR, while the TCRdb copy is restricted to in-frame clones and leaves out a portion. The repertoire holds fewer than 200,000 clones, 70% to 85% seen once, with about 1.2% in the top ten. Sequenced input: peripheral blood. Every receptor here comes from a man between 60 and 75 years old who had recovered from COVID-19. Both conserved end residues are part of each CDR3. The D gene is left open where the match is weak. Rows give clone size only sometimes, using once, few, many, or a class for an expanded clone.

J gene: TRBJ1-5
clone size: -
D gene: TRBD1
V gene: TRBV19
CDR3 protein: CASSPGQLNQPQHF
CDR3 DNA: TGTGCCAGTAGTCCGGGACAGCTCAATCAGCCCCAGCATTTT

J gene: TRBJ1-2
clone size: -
D gene: TRBD1
V gene: TRBV6-5
CDR3 protein: CASSYSIGQGLGYTF
CDR3 DNA: TGTGCCAGCAGTTACTCGATAGGACAGGGGTTAGGCTACACCTTC

J gene: TRBJ2-7
clone size: -
D gene: TRBD1
V gene: TRBV4-2
CDR3 protein: CASSHGIGTGPSEQYF
CDR3 DNA: TGTGCCAGCAGCCACGGTATAGGGACAGGCCCCTCCGAGCAGTACTTC

J gene: TRBJ2-1
clone size: -
D gene: -
V gene: TRBV5-1
CDR3 protein: CASSLEGFLNEQFF
CDR3 DNA: TGCGCCAGCAGCTTAGAGGGTTTCCTCAATGAGCAGTTCTTC

J gene: TRBJ2-2
clone size: -
D gene: TRBD1
V gene: TRBV7-9
CDR3 protein: CASRKPGQINTGELFF
CDR3 DNA: TGTGCCAGCAGAAAACCGGGACAGATAAACACCGGGGAGCTGTTTTTT

J gene: TRBJ1-1
clone size: -
D gene: -
V gene: TRBV2
CDR3 protein: CASTRTGNTEAFF
CDR3 DNA: TGTGCCAGCACCCGCACAGGGAACACTGAAGCTTTCTTT

J gene: TRBJ1-5
clone size: few
D gene: -
V gene: TRBV30
CDR3 protein: CAWSVIRQGNQPQHF
CDR3 DNA: TGTGCCTGGAGTGTGATTAGACAGGGCAATCAGCCCCAGCATTTT

J gene: TRBJ2-3
clone size: -
D gene: TRBD1
V gene: TRBV24-1
CDR3 protein: CATSDLRTGGADTQYF
CDR3 DNA: TGTGCCACCAGTGATTTGCGGACAGGGGGCGCAGATACGCAGTATTTT

J gene: TRBJ1-2
clone size: -
D gene: -
V gene: TRBV9
CDR3 protein: CASSALGNYGYTF
CDR3 DNA: TGTGCCAGCAGCGCTCTAGGTAACTATGGCTACACCTTC

J gene: TRBJ2-5
clone size: -
D gene: -
V gene: TRBV4-2
CDR3 protein: CASSPSPGETQYF
CDR3 DNA: TGTGCCAGCAGCCCCAGTCCAGGGGAGACCCAGTACTTC

J gene: TRBJ2-1
clone size: -
D gene: TRBD1
V gene: TRBV2
CDR3 protein: CASSVWTGSNNEQFF
CDR3 DNA: TGTGCCAGCAGTGTGTGGACAGGGAGCAACAATGAGCAGTTCTTC

J gene: TRBJ1-2
clone size: -
D gene: TRBD1
V gene: TRBV19
CDR3 protein: CATTGTGGVNGYTF
CDR3 DNA: TGTGCCACCACCGGGACAGGGGGGGTGAATGGCTACACCTTC

J gene: TRBJ1-4
clone size: -
D gene: TRBD1
V gene: TRBV6-6
CDR3 protein: CASNLGQGGKLFF
CDR3 DNA: TGTGCCAGCAATCTAGGACAGGGTGGGAAACTGTTTTTT

J gene: TRBJ2-5
clone size: -
D gene: -
V gene: TRBV7-9
CDR3 protein: CASSLASAVAGETQYF
CDR3 DNA: TGTGCCAGCAGCTTAGCGTCCGCGGTGGCGGGAGAGACCCAGTACTTC

J gene: TRBJ2-7
clone size: -
D gene: TRBD1
V gene: TRBV19
CDR3 protein: CASSMGRGPDEQYF
CDR3 DNA: TGTGCCAGTAGTATGGGCAGGGGGCCTGACGAGCAGTACTTC

J gene: TRBJ2-2
clone size: -
D gene: -
V gene: TRBV5-5
CDR3 protein: CASSLTSGRNTGELFF
CDR3 DNA: TGTGCCAGCAGCTTGACCTCCGGGAGAAACACCGGGGAGCTGTTTTTT

J gene: TRBJ1-2
clone size: once
D gene: -
V gene: TRBV10-3
CDR3 protein: CAISEDIVYTF
CDR3 DNA: TGTGCCATCAGTGAGGACATCGTATACACCTTC

J gene: TRBJ2-3
clone size: -
D gene: TRBD1
V gene: TRBV27
CDR3 protein: CASSGTGGSDTQYF
CDR3 DNA: TGTGCCAGCAGTGGGACAGGGGGATCAGATACGCAGTATTTT

J gene: TRBJ2-1
clone size: -
D gene: TRBD2
V gene: TRBV27
CDR3 protein: CASSFLLAANEQFF
CDR3 DNA: TGTGCCAGCAGTTTTTTGCTAGCGGCCAATGAGCAGTTCTTC

J gene: TRBJ1-5
clone size: -
D gene: TRBD1
V gene: TRBV18
CDR3 protein: CASSPGQGYQPQHF
CDR3 DNA: TGTGCCAGCTCACCGGGACAGGGTTATCAGCCCCAGCATTTT

J gene: TRBJ1-1
clone size: -
D gene: -
V gene: TRBV19
CDR3 protein: CASDRRSTPNTEAFF
CDR3 DNA: TGTGCCAGTGATAGGAGGTCGACACCCAACACTGAAGCTTTCTTT

J gene: TRBJ1-5
clone size: once
D gene: TRBD1
V gene: TRBV24-1
CDR3 protein: CATSDDRVDQPQHF
CDR3 DNA: TGTGCCACCAGTGACGACAGGGTTGATCAGCCCCAGCATTTT

J gene: TRBJ1-6
clone size: once
D gene: -
V gene: TRBV3-1/TRBV3-2
CDR3 protein: CASSQDVRHSPLHF
CDR3 DNA: TGTGCCAGCAGCCAAGACGTCAGGCATTCACCCCTCCACTTT

J gene: TRBJ2-5
clone size: -
D gene: -
V gene: TRBV18
CDR3 protein: CASSPPGVQETQYF
CDR3 DNA: TGTGCCAGCTCACCACCCGGGGTCCAAGAGACCCAGTACTTC

J gene: TRBJ1-1
clone size: -
D gene: TRBD1
V gene: TRBV10-1
CDR3 protein: CASSNGTGVLMNTEAFF
CDR3 DNA: TGCGCCAGCAGCAACGGGACAGGGGTTTTAATGAACACTGAAGCTTTCTTT

J gene: TRBJ2-1
clone size: -
D gene: -
V gene: TRBV7-2
CDR3 protein: CASSSDGGSLNEQFF
CDR3 DNA: TGTGCCAGCAGCTCAGACGGGGGATCCCTCAATGAGCAGTTCTTC

J gene: TRBJ2-4
clone size: -
D gene: -
V gene: TRBV7-2
CDR3 protein: CASSVPGIDIQYF
CDR3 DNA: TGTGCCAGCAGTGTCCCCGGGATAGACATTCAGTACTTC

J gene: TRBJ2-1
clone size: -
D gene: TRBD1
V gene: TRBV7-3
CDR3 protein: CASSPLVPGQAGNEQFF
CDR3 DNA: TGTGCCAGCAGCCCGCTGGTCCCGGGACAGGCTGGGAATGAGCAGTTCTTC

J gene: TRBJ2-7
clone size: -
D gene: -
V gene: TRBV5-4
CDR3 protein: CASSQVGQNYEQYF
CDR3 DNA: TGTGCCAGCAGCCAGGTCGGACAGAACTACGAGCAGTACTTC

J gene: TRBJ2-3
clone size: -
D gene: TRBD1
V gene: TRBV7-6
CDR3 protein: CASSAQPGQGGNTQYF
CDR3 DNA: TGTGCCAGCAGCGCTCAACCGGGACAGGGGGGAAATACGCAGTATTTT

J gene: TRBJ1-6
clone size: -
D gene: TRBD1
V gene: TRBV5-5
CDR3 protein: CASSLGQDFGSPLHF
CDR3 DNA: TGTGCCAGCAGCTTAGGACAGGACTTTGGTTCACCCCTCCACTTT

J gene: TRBJ1-4
clone size: -
D gene: -
V gene: TRBV5-5
CDR3 protein: CASSFYQGGGEKLFF
CDR3 DNA: TGTGCCAGCAGCTTTTACCAGGGAGGGGGTGAAAAACTGTTTTTT

J gene: TRBJ2-7
clone size: -
D gene: -
V gene: TRBV7-3
CDR3 protein: CASSLEPSLNYEQYF
CDR3 DNA: TGTGCCAGCAGCTTAGAACCTTCCCTAAACTACGAGCAGTACTTC

J gene: TRBJ2-7
clone size: -
D gene: TRBD1
V gene: TRBV2
CDR3 protein: CASRTDRGFSYEQYF
CDR3 DNA: TGTGCCAGCAGAACAGACAGGGGGTTCTCCTACGAGCAGTACTTC

J gene: TRBJ1-2
clone size: -
D gene: TRBD1
V gene: TRBV5-1
CDR3 protein: CASSFSGTGIMGGYTF
CDR3 DNA: TGCGCCAGCAGCTTCTCCGGGACAGGGATAATGGGTGGCTACACCTTC

J gene: TRBJ2-7
clone size: -
D gene: TRBD1
V gene: TRBV2
CDR3 protein: CASRMSRDSYEQYF
CDR3 DNA: TGTGCCAGCAGAATGAGTAGGGACAGCTACGAGCAGTACTTC

J gene: TRBJ2-1
clone size: -
D gene: TRBD2
V gene: TRBV4-1
CDR3 protein: CASSPLSGGAWYNEQFF
CDR3 DNA: TGCGCCAGCAGCCCTCTTAGCGGGGGGGCCTGGTACAATGAGCAGTTCTTC

J gene: TRBJ1-5
clone size: -
D gene: -
V gene: TRBV15
CDR3 protein: CATSPDRGGRQPQHF
CDR3 DNA: TGTGCCACCAGCCCGGACCGGGGGGGGAGACAGCCCCAGCATTTT

J gene: TRBJ1-5
clone size: -
D gene: -
V gene: TRBV27
CDR3 protein: CASSPRVDYSNQPQHF
CDR3 DNA: TGTGCCAGCAGTCCTCGGGTCGATTACAGCAATCAGCCCCAGCATTTT

J gene: TRBJ2-7
clone size: -
D gene: TRBD1
V gene: TRBV4-3
CDR3 protein: CASSLGQANYEQYF
CDR3 DNA: TGCGCCAGCAGCCTCGGACAGGCCAACTACGAGCAGTACTTC